Each of the 30 T cell receptor beta chains below was sequenced from the same sample in a study of shared clonotypes between healthy human individuals (dated by TCRdb to the early 2020s). CD8 naive samples consisted of CD45RO-negative cells that were positively selected for CCR7, yielding a CD45RA+CCR7+ population without TemRA cells. Preparation of the library involved the immunoSEQ multiplex PCR assay. TCRdb mirrors the immuneACCESS table, restricted to in-frame sequences. Some clones are absent from its copies; in checked studies, under half trace to an unresolved V gene, and the reason for the others is unknown. The sample has around 1.9 million clones on record, over 85% of them singletons. 1.5% to 2% of the sample is in the top ten clones. Sample: naive CD8+ T cells from PBMCs. Explained via the paper, the cell subset or site label denotes: CD45RA+CCR7+. The receptor source for this set is a man aged 18-30 years in good health. Some clones in this sample may be carry-over from other donors' samples.

This clone was observed a single time. The CDR3 spells CASSQDDTGFGEQFF. The CDR3 DNA follows: TGTGCCAGCAGCCAAGATGATACGGGGTTCGGTGAGCAGTTCTTC. The chain links TRBV4-2 to TRBJ2-1, with a tentative D call TRBD2 (5 bases). V lost 0 bases and J 9 bases, leaving 15 bases between the germline ends. CDR3 length: 15 amino acids. The germline CDR1 and CDR2 sequences are LGHNA and YNFKEQ.

This clone was recorded once. The gene calls are TRBV4-3 and TRBJ2-1; 9 positions match TRBD2. The CDR3 sequence is 16 residues long. Germline CDR1 LGHNA, CDR2 YSLEER. With 0 bases clipped from V and 9 bases from J, the junction kept 9 bases outside the gene matches. Here the CDR3 reads CASSQDGLAGLREQFF. For the CDR3, the DNA is TGCGCCAGCAGCCAAGATGGTCTAGCGGGGCTACGTGAGCAGTTCTTC.

The chain uses TRBV19 and TRBJ2-3; possible D gene TRBD2, 5 bases. CDR3 size: 17 residues. V lost 5 bases and J lost 2, with 20 bases in between. CDR1 is LNHDA, CDR2 SQIVND, per germline (reference sequence). In DNA form, the CDR3 reads TGTGCCAGTAGTCTGGATATGCGGGCGGAGGACACAGATACGCAGTATTTT. Protein: CASSLDMRAEDTDTQYF.

The chain has TRBV7-3 and TRBJ1-2; 8 positions agree with TRBD1. Per the germline V gene, CDR1 is SGHTA and CDR2 is FQGTGA. V trimming: 4 bases; J trimming: 3 bases; junction bases outside the gene matches: 7. The CDR3 length is 15 residues. The CDR3 DNA reads TGTGCCAGCAGCTCTAGGACAGGGAAGGACTATGGCTACACCTTC. Protein product: CASSSRTGKDYGYTF.

The chain has TRBV28 and TRBJ2-7; TRBD2 is a possible D gene (6 bases). V lost 10 bases and J lost 7, with 20 bases in between. The V gene's germline CDR1 is MDHEN and CDR2 SYDVKM. The CDR3 consists of 13 residues. CDR3 bases: TGTGCCACCGAGGAGGGCGGTCTCGGGGAGCAGTACTTC. This gives the protein CATEEGGLGEQYF. The full variable domain, its missing parts supplied by reference TRBV28 and TRBJ2-7, is DVKVTQSSRYLVKRTGEKVFLECVQDMDHENMFWYRQDPGLGLRLIYFSYDVKMKEKGDIPEGYSVSREKKERFSLILESASTNQTSMYLCATEEGGLGEQYFGPGTRLTVT.

This sequence joins TRBV7-8 and TRBJ2-7, with TRBD2 identical over 7 bases. The length of the CDR3 is 14 residues. Germline values: CDR1 SGHVS, CDR2 FQNEAQ. V lost 5 bases and J lost 0; bases outside the gene matches: 4. The chain's CDR3 is CASSPTSDSYEQYF. CDR3 in DNA: TGTGCCAGCAGCCCTACTAGCGACTCCTACGAGCAGTACTTC.

The chain joins TRBV28 to TRBJ1-1, with D hard to call. The CDR3 sequence is 13 residues long. Looked up from germline, CDR1 is MDHEN and CDR2 is SYDVKM. Trimming shortened V by 2 bases and J by 3 bases, and 7 bases separated the two germline ends. The CDR3 sequence: CASSLRSDTEAFF. The DNA for the CDR3 is TGTGCCAGCAGTTTACGGTCGGACACTGAAGCTTTCTTT. Variable domain in full (rest from reference TRBV28 and TRBJ1-1): DVKVTQSSRYLVKRTGEKVFLECVQDMDHENMFWYRQDPGLGLRLIYFSYDVKMKEKGDIPEGYSVSREKKERFSLILESASTNQTSMYLCASSLRSDTEAFFGQGTRLTVV.

The chain combines TRBV7-9 with TRBJ2-7, with D uncertain. This CDR3 is built from 12 residues. V was trimmed by 6 bases and J by 0 bases, leaving 6 bases between them. The germline V gene has CDR1 SEHNR and CDR2 FQNEAQ (reference sequence). CDR3 residues: CASRGNSYEQYF. CDR3 coding DNA: TGTGCCAGCAGAGGAAACTCCTACGAGCAGTACTTC.

The genes are TRBV27 and TRBJ1-1, with TRBD1 matching 9 bases. Losses at the gene ends were 2 bases for V and 9 bases for J; bases not matched to a gene: 13. CDR3 length: 16 residues. Germline CDR1 and CDR2: MNHEY and SMNVEV (reference sequence). The CDR3 DNA reads TGTGCCAGCAGTTTACTCGTCCACCGCGGGACAGGGAAAGCTTTCTTT. Protein sequence: CASSLLVHRGTGKAFF.

The V gene is TRBV7-9, the J gene TRBJ2-4; no definite D call. The CDR3 runs to 13 residues. Trimming shortened V by 2 bases and J by 2 bases, and 4 bases separated the two germline ends. Germline V gene sequence: CDR1 SEHNR, CDR2 FQNEAQ (reference sequence). The CDR3 reads CASSLTTKNIQYF. DNA of the CDR3: TGTGCCAGCAGCTTAACGACCAAAAACATTCAGTACTTC. Complete variable domain (other parts from reference TRBV7-9 and TRBJ2-4): DTGVSQNPRHKITKRGQNVTFRCDPISEHNRLYWYRQTLGQGPEFLTYFQNEAQLEKSRLLSDRFSAERPKGSFSTLEIQRTEQGDSAMYLCASSLTTKNIQYFGAGTRLSVL.

Note on this clone: The same CDR3 also results from other DNA sequences found in this sample. The chain uses TRBV18 and TRBJ2-7, with D perhaps TRBD2 (5 bases). V was trimmed by 6 bases and J by 0 bases, leaving 12 bases between them. CDR1 and CDR2 (germline): KGHSH, LQKENI. The CDR3 totals 14 residues. CDR3 DNA: TGTGCCAGCTCCCTTAGCGAAAGCTCCTACGAGCAGTACTTC. As protein: CASSLSESSYEQYF.

The rearrangement uses TRBV30 and TRBJ1-2, with 7 bases fitting TRBD1. Trimming removed 0 bases from V and 2 bases from J; junction bases left unmatched: 9. The CDR3 sequence is 16 residues long. Germline-derived CDR1 and CDR2 are GTSNPN and SVGIG (reference sequence). The CDR3 DNA reads as TGTGCCTGGAGTGTACTGTCCCGGGACAGCAACTATGGCTACACCTTC. Translated, it gives CAWSVLSRDSNYGYTF.

This rearrangement joins TRBV6-5 to TRBJ2-7; no firm D call. The CDR3 is made up of 16 amino acids. The germline CDR1 and CDR2 sequences are MNHEY and SVGAGI. With 0 bases removed from V and 5 bases from J, the gap between germline ends came to 17 bases. The CDR3 DNA reads TGTGCCAGCAGTTACTCGTCGGGCAGTGTTATCCACGAGCAGTACTTC. Translated: CASSYSSGSVIHEQYF.

The rearrangement joins TRBV4-3 to TRBJ2-7; D tentatively reads TRBD1 or TRBD2 (5 bases each). The length of the CDR3 is 15 residues. The germline gives CDR1 LGHNA, CDR2 YSLEER. Between the trimmed V and J ends, which lost 1 base and 5 bases, there was a span of 15 bases. DNA of the CDR3: TGCGCCAGCAGCCAAGTATGGTCAGGGCGGGACGAGCAGTACTTC. Its translation is CASSQVWSGRDEQYF.

In the case of this clone: Other nucleotide sequences in the sample specify the same CDR3. In DNA, the CDR3 is TGTGCCAGCAGCGTTAGGGGGGCGGACACTGAAGCTTTCTTT. Protein product: CASSVRGADTEAFF. The J gene is TRBJ1-1, the V gene TRBV9, with D tentatively TRBD1 (6 bases). Germline CDR1 reads SGDLS; CDR2 reads YYNGEE. The V and J ends lost 2 bases and 3 bases respectively, with 11 bases between them. CDR3 length: 14 residues.

This chain uses TRBV7-9 with TRBJ1-1; D is unclear. The CDR3 has 10 amino acids. V was clipped by 5 bases and J by 11 bases, with 9 bases between them. Germline V gives CDR1 SEHNR, CDR2 FQNEAQ (reference sequence). CDR3 amino acids: CASSPPDAFF. The CDR3 DNA reads TGTGCCAGCAGCCCACCCGACGCTTTCTTT. The full variable domain, completed using reference TRBV7-9 and TRBJ1-1, is DTGVSQNPRHKITKRGQNVTFRCDPISEHNRLYWYRQTLGQGPEFLTYFQNEAQLEKSRLLSDRFSAERPKGSFSTLEIQRTEQGDSAMYLCASSPPDAFFGQGTRLTVV.

V gene TRBV28 combines with J gene TRBJ1-2, with D hard to call. Trimming pared 6 bases from V and 4 bases from J, leaving 15 bases between. Germline V gene sequence: CDR1 MDHEN, CDR2 SYDVKM. The CDR3 covers 14 residues. DNA of the CDR3: TGTGCCAGCAGACACACCGACACTTCCTATGGCTACACCTTC. Its protein is CASRHTDTSYGYTF.

The chain employs TRBV2 and TRBJ1-2; D is undetermined. The V end lost 3 bases, the J end lost 2 bases, and 7 bases lay between the germline ends. Germline values: CDR1 SNHLY, CDR2 FYNNEI. The CDR3 spans 13 residues. This chain's CDR3 is CASSDGKNYGYTF. CDR3 DNA: TGTGCCAGCAGTGACGGGAAGAACTATGGCTACACCTTC.

Only a few counts were recorded for this clone. The rearrangement uses TRBV6-6 and TRBJ1-1, with D unresolved. The length of the CDR3 is 11 residues. Germline values: CDR1 MNHNY, CDR2 SVGAGI (reference sequence). Trimming left V 6 bases short and J 9 bases short, with 11 bases between. This chain's CDR3 is CASRIGPQAFF. CDR3 DNA: TGTGCCAGCAGGATTGGACCCCAAGCTTTCTTT.

V is TRBV12-5 and J is TRBJ2-1; a possible D gene is TRBD2 (6 bases). Deletions cut 4 bases from V and 8 bases from J, with 12 bases between. CDR3 length equals 13 residues. CDR1 is LGHNT, CDR2 FRNRAP, per germline. This CDR3 reads CASGWRDGDEQFF. CDR3 sequence (DNA): TGTGCTAGTGGTTGGCGGGATGGGGATGAGCAGTTCTTC.

This clone showed up just once. V and J are TRBV28 and TRBJ2-3; TRBD1 agrees at 9 bases. The CDR3 has 15 amino acids. Looked up from germline, CDR1 is MDHEN and CDR2 is SYDVKM. With 3 bases clipped from V and 4 bases from J, the junction kept 5 bases outside the gene matches. The CDR3 sequence is CASSFRGQGPDTQYF. In DNA form, the CDR3 reads TGTGCCAGCAGTTTTCGGGGACAGGGACCAGATACGCAGTATTTT. Using reference TRBV28 and TRBJ2-3 for the parts outside the CDR3, the full variable domain is DVKVTQSSRYLVKRTGEKVFLECVQDMDHENMFWYRQDPGLGLRLIYFSYDVKMKEKGDIPEGYSVSREKKERFSLILESASTNQTSMYLCASSFRGQGPDTQYFGPGTRLTVL.

The V gene is TRBV19, the J gene TRBJ1-2; D not certain. Deletions cut 3 bases from V and 7 bases from J, with 9 bases between. Germline CDR1 is LNHDA and CDR2 is SQIVND (reference sequence). The CDR3 totals 12 residues. CDR3 sequence (DNA): TGTGCCAGTAGTATGTCTGACGGTGGCTACACCTTC. As protein: CASSMSDGGYTF.

V and J are TRBV29-1 and TRBJ1-2; D call uncertain. Germline V CDR1 and CDR2: SQVTM, ANQGSEA. Trimming took 4 bases from V and 7 from J, leaving 13 bases between them. The CDR3 spans 12 residues. The chain's CDR3 is CSVGAPYGGYTF. The CDR3 DNA reads as TGCAGCGTTGGAGCTCCCTATGGTGGCTACACCTTC.

The chain couples TRBV9 to TRBJ1-3; unclear D gene. Germline CDR1 SGDLS, CDR2 YYNGEE. Trimming removed 4 bases at V and 0 bases at J, with 11 bases between. The CDR3 runs 15 residues. CDR3 sequence reads: CASSSQWVSGNTIYF. The CDR3 DNA sequence: TGTGCCAGCAGCTCCCAGTGGGTCTCTGGAAACACCATATATTTT.

This chain links TRBV6-5 with TRBJ1-2; TRBD1 matches at 7 bases. From germline, CDR1 is MNHEY and CDR2 SVGAGI. The V segment lost 2 bases and the J segment 4 bases; nucleotides outside the gene matches: 10. There are 16 residues in the CDR3. The CDR3 sequence: CASSYGGDRDIYGYTF. CDR3 bases: TGTGCCAGCAGTTACGGGGGCGACAGGGATATCTATGGCTACACCTTC.

In this sample, this clone turned up once. The V call is TRBV5-1, the J call TRBJ2-7, with 10 bases fitting TRBD2. In germline, CDR1 is SGHRS, CDR2 YFSETQ. The CDR3 sequence is 17 residues long. J gave up 6 bases and V 3 bases, and 15 bases lay outside the gene matches. In DNA form, the CDR3 reads TGCGCCAGCAGCTCCTGTAGGACTAGCGGCCCTGCCTGCGAGCAGTACTTC. This sequence encodes CASSSCRTSGPACEQYF.

This chain connects TRBV7-8 to TRBJ1-5, with TRBD1 identical over 8 bases. V dropped 5 bases and J dropped 4; count of bases not matched to a gene: 7. Germline assignment: CDR1 SGHVS and CDR2 FQNEAQ. The CDR3 sequence is 15 residues long. CDR3 region: CASSHRRTGNQPQHF. As DNA, the CDR3 is TGTGCCAGCAGCCACCGTAGGACAGGGAATCAGCCCCAGCATTTT.

The rearrangement joins TRBV4-1 to TRBJ2-7; perhaps TRBD1 as D (6 bases). V was shortened by 0 bases and J by 0 bases, with 15 bases between the two germline ends. The CDR3 is 17 amino acids. CDR1 is MGHRA and CDR2 is YSYEKL in the germline V gene. As DNA, the CDR3 is TGCGCCAGCAGCCAAGATCGCGGCCAGGGGCACTCCTACGAGCAGTACTTC. Residues: CASSQDRGQGHSYEQYF.

A word on this clone: At the DNA level, this CDR3 is encoded by other sequences in the same sample as well. V is TRBV27 and J is TRBJ2-7, with TRBD1 identical over 8 bases. Germline loops: CDR1 MNHEY, CDR2 SMNVEV (reference sequence). The junction had 5 bases not matched to a gene; V was cut back by 5 bases and J by 5 bases. The length of the CDR3 is 13 residues. In DNA, the CDR3 is TGTGCCAGCAGTCCCCAGGGGGCGAACGAGCAGTACTTC. Its protein product is CASSPQGANEQYF.

This clone has a single count. The chain carries TRBV15 and TRBJ2-2; tentatively, D is TRBD2 (5 bases). Per germline, CDR1 LNHNV and CDR2 YYDKDF (reference sequence). CDR3 size: 15 residues. V was trimmed by 2 bases and J by 4 bases, leaving 11 bases between them. CDR3 nucleotides: TGTGCCACCAGCAGAACGCTTGGGAGCACCGGGGAGCTGTTTTTT. Encoded protein: CATSRTLGSTGELFF.